Detailed here is one TCR beta chain. Its antigen is unidentified. This entry belongs to a study of cytotoxic CD8 clonotypes in ibrutinib-treated CLL. About the research overall: The taking of response samples occurred after a median roughly 11 months of treatment, with a range of 6 to 36.

General study findings and limits: Before falling back toward baseline at progression, clonality had risen at the time of ibrutinib response. Different sampling times were used for sustained-remission and progressing patients.

Sequencing used immunoSEQ multiplex PCR; TCRdb keeps in-frame clones, though not all of them. The table shows 95,000 to 100,000 clones, with around 73% occurring only once. CDR3 length: 13 amino acids. Trimming left V 4 bases short and J 2 bases short, with 10 bases between. In germline, CDR1 is SGHKS, CDR2 YYEKEE (reference sequence). The origin of this receptor is a human donor with chronic lymphocytic leukemia. The sequencing used PBMCs, collected after 12 months of ibrutinib treatment. This chain links TRBV5-5 with TRBJ2-7; D is perhaps TRBD2 (5 bases). CDR3 residues: CASSGGSTYEQYF. The CDR3 nucleotides read TGTGCCAGCAGCGGAGGATCCACCTACGAGCAGTACTTC.